This T cell receptor (beta chain) was sequenced in a study of OX40 agonist ivuxolimab in advanced cancers. Study-wide background: The dose-escalation group included hepatocellular carcinoma, melanoma, renal cell carcinoma and head and neck cancer. Checkpoint inhibitors had been given previously to about 38% of patients. A partial response was reached by three patients: one with hepatocellular carcinoma and two with cutaneous melanoma.

The data were produced by immunoSEQ multiplex PCR, yet TCRdb's version contains in-frame clones alone and is incomplete. This sample has 50,000 to 75,000 clones, with approximately 91% found just once. This receptor was taken from an adult with an advanced solid tumor such as melanoma, head and neck, liver or kidney cancer. Sequenced here: CD4+ or CD8+ T cells sorted from blood, sampled in a trial of the OX40 agonist ivuxolimab.

The CDR3 DNA sequence: TGTGCCAGTAGTATTAAACGGGGGACCACTGAAGCTTTCTTT. Protein product: CASSIKRGTTEAFF. V is TRBV19 and J is TRBJ1-1; perhaps TRBD1 as D (5 bases). From germline, CDR1 is LNHDA and CDR2 SQIVND (reference sequence). V gave up 3 bases and J gave up 4 bases, with 12 bases separating them. The CDR3 is 14 residues long.